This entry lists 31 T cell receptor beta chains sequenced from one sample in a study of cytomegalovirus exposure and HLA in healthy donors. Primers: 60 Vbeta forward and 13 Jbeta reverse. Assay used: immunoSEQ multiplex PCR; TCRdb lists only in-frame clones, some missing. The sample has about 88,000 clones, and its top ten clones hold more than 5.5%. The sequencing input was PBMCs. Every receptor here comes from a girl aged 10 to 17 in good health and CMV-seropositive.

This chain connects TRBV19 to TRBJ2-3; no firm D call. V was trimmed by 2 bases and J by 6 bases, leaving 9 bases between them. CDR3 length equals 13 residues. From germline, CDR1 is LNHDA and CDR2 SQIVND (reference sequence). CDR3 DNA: TGTGCCAGTAGTATACTAGGATCTGATACGCAGTATTTT. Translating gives CASSILGSDTQYF.

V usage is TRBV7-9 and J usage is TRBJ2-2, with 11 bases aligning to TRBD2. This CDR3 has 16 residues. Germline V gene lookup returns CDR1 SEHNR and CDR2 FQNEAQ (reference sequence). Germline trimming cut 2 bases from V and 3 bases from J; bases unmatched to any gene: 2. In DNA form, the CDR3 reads TGTGCCAGCAGCTTACTAGCGGGGGGATACACCGGGGAGCTGTTTTTT. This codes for CASSLLAGGYTGELFF. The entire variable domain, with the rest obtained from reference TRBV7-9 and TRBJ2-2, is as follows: DTGVSQNPRHKITKRGQNVTFRCDPISEHNRLYWYRQTLGQGPEFLTYFQNEAQLEKSRLLSDRFSAERPKGSFSTLEIQRTEQGDSAMYLCASSLLAGGYTGELFFGEGSRLTVL.

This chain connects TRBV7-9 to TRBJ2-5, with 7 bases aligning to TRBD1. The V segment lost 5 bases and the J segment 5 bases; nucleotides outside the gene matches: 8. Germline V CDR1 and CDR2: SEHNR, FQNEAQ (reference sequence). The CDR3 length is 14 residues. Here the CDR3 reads CASSQGQSRETQYF. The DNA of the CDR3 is TGTGCCAGCAGCCAGGGACAGTCAAGGGAGACCCAGTACTTC.

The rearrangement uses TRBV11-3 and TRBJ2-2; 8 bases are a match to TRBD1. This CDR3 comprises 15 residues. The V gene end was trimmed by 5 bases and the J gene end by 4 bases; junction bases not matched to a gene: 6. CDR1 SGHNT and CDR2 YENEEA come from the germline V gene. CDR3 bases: TGTGCCAGCAGCGAAGGCAGGGGGCGCACCGGGGAGCTGTTTTTT. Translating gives CASSEGRGRTGELFF.

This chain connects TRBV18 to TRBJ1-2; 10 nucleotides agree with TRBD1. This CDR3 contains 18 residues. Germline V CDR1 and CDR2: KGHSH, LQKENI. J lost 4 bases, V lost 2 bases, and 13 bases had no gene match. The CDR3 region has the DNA TGTGCCAGCTCACCATCGTCCCAACCGGGACAGGGGTTCTATGGCTACACCTTC. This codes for CASSPSSQPGQGFYGYTF. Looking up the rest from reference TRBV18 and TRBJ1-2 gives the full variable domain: NAGVMQNPRHLVRRRGQEARLRCSPMKGHSHVYWYRQLPEEGLKFMVYLQKENIIDESGMPKERFSAEFPKEGPSILRIQQVVRGDSAAYFCASSPSSQPGQGFYGYTFGSGTRLTVV.

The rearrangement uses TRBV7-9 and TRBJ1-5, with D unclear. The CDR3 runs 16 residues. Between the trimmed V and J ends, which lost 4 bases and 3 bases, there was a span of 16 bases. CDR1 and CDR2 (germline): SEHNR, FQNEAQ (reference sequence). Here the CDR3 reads CASSSTGALDNQPQHF. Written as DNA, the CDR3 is TGTGCCAGCAGCTCCACCGGTGCGCTTGACAATCAGCCCCAGCATTTT.

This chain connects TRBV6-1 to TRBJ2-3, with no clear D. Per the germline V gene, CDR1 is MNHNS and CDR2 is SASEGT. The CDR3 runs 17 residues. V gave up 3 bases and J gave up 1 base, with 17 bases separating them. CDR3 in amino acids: CASSDHYVGLGTDTQYF. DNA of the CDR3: TGTGCCAGCAGTGACCATTACGTGGGCCTTGGCACAGATACGCAGTATTTT.

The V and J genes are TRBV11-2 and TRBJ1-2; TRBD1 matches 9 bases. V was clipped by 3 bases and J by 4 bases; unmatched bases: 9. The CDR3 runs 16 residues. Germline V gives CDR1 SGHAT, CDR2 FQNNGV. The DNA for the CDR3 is TGTGCCAGCAGCTTGGGACAGGGCTTCGTTTCCTATGGCTACACCTTC. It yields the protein CASSLGQGFVSYGYTF.

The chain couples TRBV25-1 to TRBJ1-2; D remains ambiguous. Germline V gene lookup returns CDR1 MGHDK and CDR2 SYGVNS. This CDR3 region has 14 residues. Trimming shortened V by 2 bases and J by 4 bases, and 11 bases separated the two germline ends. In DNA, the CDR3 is TGTGCCAGCAGTGAAGGAGGGATCCCCTATGGCTACACCTTC. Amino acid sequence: CASSEGGIPYGYTF.

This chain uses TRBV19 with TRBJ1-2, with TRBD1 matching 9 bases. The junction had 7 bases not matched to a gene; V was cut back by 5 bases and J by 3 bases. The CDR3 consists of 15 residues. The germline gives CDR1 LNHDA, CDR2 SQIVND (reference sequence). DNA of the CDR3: TGTGCCAGTAGTCCTACAGGGGGCATCCACTATGGCTACACCTTC. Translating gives CASSPTGGIHYGYTF.

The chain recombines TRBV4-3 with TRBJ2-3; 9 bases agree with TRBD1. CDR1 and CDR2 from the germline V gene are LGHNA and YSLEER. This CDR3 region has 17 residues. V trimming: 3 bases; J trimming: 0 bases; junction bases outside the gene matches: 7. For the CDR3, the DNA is TGCGCCAGCAGCCAGGACCCCGGGACAGGGAGCACAGATACGCAGTATTTT. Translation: CASSQDPGTGSTDTQYF.

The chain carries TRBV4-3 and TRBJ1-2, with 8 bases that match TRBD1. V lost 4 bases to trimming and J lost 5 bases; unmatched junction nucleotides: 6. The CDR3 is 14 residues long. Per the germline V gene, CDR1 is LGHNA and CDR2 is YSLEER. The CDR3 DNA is TGCGCCAGCAGCCTGACAGGGGAAGGGTATGGCTACACCTTC. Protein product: CASSLTGEGYGYTF.

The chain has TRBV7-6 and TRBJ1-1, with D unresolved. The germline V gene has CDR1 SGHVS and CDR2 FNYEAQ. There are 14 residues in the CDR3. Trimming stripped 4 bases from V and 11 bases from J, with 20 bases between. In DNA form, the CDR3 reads TGTGCCAGCAGCTCAATGGGAGTTGCCTCGGGGGCTTTCTTT. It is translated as CASSSMGVASGAFF.

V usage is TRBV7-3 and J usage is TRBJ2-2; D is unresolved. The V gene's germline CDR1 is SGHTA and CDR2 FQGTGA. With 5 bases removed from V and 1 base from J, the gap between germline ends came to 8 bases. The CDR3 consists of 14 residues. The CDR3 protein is CASSPAGNTGELFF. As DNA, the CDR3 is TGTGCCAGCAGCCCAGCAGGGAACACCGGGGAGCTGTTTTTT.

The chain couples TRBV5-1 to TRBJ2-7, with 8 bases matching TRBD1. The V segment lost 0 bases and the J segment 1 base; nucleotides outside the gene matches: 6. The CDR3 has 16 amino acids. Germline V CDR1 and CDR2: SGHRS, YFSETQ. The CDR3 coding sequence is TGCGCCAGCAGCTTGGGGACAGGGCCGAGTTCCTACGAGCAGTACGTC. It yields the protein CASSLGTGPSSYEQYV.

The CDR3 is CASSLALEDYGYTF. CDR3 in DNA: TGCGCCAGCAGCTTGGCCCTAGAGGACTATGGCTACACCTTC. This chain connects TRBV5-1 to TRBJ1-2; D not resolved. In germline, CDR1 is SGHRS, CDR2 YFSETQ. CDR3 length equals 14 residues. V was pared by 0 bases and J by 3 bases, with 9 bases between.

The CDR3 spells CASSSSRDRYRLGANVLTF. The DNA of the CDR3 is TGTGCCAGCAGCAGCTCGCGGGACAGATATCGACTGGGGGCCAACGTCCTGACTTTC. The chain uses TRBV21-1 and TRBJ2-6; the DNA was not used to check the table's D call, TRBD1. TRBV21-1 is assigned pseudogene status. There are 19 residues in the CDR3.

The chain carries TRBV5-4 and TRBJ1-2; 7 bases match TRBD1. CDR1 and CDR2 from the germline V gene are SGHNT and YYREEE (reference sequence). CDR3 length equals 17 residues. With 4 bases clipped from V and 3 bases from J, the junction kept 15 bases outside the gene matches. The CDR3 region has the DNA TGTGCCAGCAGCCCCCCGACCGGGTACAGGGGCGACTATGGCTACACCTTC. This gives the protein CASSPPTGYRGDYGYTF.

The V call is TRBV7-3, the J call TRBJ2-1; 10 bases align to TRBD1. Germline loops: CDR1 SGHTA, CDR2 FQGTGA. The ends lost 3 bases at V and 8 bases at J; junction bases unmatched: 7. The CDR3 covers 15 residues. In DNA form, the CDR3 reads TGTGCCAGCAGCTTGATGGGACAGGGGTCCGATGAGCAGTTCTTC. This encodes CASSLMGQGSDEQFF.

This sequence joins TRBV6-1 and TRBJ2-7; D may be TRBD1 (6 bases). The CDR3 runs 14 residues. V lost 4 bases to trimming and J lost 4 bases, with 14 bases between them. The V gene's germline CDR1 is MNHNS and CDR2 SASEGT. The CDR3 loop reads CASSARTATYEQYV. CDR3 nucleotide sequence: TGTGCCAGCAGTGCCCGGACAGCCACTTACGAGCAGTACGTC.

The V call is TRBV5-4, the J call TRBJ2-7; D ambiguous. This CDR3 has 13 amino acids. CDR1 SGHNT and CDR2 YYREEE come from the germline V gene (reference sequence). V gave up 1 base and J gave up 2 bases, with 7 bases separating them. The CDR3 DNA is TGTGCCAGCAGCTTGTCGGTGGCCTACGAGCAGTACTTC. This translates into CASSLSVAYEQYF.

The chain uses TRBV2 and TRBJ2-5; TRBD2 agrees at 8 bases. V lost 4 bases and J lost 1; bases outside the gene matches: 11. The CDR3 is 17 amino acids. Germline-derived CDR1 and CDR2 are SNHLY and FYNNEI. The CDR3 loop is CASSAQNLLAAQETQYF. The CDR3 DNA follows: TGTGCCAGCAGTGCGCAGAACCTACTAGCGGCCCAAGAGACCCAGTACTTC.

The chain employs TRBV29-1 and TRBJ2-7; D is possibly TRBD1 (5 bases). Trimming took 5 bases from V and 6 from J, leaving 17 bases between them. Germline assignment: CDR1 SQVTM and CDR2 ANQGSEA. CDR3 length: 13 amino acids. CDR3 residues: CSVLLPGLSEQYF. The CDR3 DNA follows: TGCAGCGTTCTCTTACCAGGGCTAAGCGAGCAGTACTTC.

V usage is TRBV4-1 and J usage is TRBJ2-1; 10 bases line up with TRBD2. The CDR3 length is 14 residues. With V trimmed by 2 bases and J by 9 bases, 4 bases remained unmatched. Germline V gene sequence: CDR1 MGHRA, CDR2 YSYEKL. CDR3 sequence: CASSQRAGGVEQFF. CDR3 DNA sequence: TGCGCCAGCAGCCAAAGAGCGGGGGGGGTTGAGCAGTTCTTC.

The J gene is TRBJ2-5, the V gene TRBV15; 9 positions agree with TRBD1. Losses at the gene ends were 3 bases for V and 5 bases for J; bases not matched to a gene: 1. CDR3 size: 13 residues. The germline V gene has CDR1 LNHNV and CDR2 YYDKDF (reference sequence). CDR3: CATSRDRGETQYF. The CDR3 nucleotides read TGTGCCACCAGCAGGGACAGGGGTGAGACCCAGTACTTC.

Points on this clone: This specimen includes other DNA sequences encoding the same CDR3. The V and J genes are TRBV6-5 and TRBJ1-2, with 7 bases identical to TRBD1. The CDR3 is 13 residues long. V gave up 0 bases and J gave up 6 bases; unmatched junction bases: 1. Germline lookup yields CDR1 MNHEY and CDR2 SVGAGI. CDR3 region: CASSYSTGNGYTF. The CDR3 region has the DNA TGTGCCAGCAGTTACTCGACAGGGAATGGCTACACCTTC.

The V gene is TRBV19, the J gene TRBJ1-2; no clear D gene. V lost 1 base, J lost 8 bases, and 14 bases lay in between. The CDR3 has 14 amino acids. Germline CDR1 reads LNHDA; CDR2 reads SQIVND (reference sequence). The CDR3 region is CASSIVSRKRGYTF. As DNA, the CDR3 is TGTGCCAGTAGTATAGTAAGCAGGAAAAGGGGCTACACCTTC.

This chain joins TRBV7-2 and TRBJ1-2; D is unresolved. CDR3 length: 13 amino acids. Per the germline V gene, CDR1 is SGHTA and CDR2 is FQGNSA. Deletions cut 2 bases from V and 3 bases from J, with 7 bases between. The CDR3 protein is CASSLLAYYGYTF. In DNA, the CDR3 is TGTGCCAGCAGCTTACTCGCGTACTATGGCTACACCTTC.

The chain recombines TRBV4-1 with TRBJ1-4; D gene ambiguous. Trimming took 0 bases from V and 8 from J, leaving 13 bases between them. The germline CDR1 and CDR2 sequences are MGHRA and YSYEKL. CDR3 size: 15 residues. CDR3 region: CASSQDLAGGEKLFF. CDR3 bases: TGCGCCAGCAGCCAAGATCTGGCAGGTGGAGAAAAACTGTTTTTT.

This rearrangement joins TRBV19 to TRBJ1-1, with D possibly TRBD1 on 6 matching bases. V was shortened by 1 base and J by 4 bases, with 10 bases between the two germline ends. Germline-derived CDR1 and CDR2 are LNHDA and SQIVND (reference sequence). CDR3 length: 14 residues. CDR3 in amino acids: CASSIGEGVTEAFF. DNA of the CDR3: TGTGCCAGTAGTATAGGAGAGGGGGTCACTGAAGCTTTCTTT.

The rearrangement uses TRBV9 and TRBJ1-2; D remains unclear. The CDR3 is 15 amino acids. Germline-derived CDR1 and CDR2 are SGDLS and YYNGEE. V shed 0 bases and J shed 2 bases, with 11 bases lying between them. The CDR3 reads CASSVASAVNYGYTF. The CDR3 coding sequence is TGTGCCAGCAGCGTAGCTTCGGCGGTCAACTATGGCTACACCTTC.